The sequence of this T cell receptor (beta chain) was determined in a study of T-cell memory formation after mild COVID-19. Of note for this clonotype: A much larger clone sits a single nucleotide away, making a read error possible.

In TCRdb, the 5' RACE reads were re-called with MiXCR into one record per CDR3 protein. The repertoire consists of some 260,000 distinct CDR3 sequences, with roughly 17% occurring once and the leading ten covering around 3.7%. CDR3 length equals 13 residues. Germline V gene data show CDR1 as SGDLS and CDR2 as YYNGEE. Trimming cost V 4 bases and J 4 bases, with 11 bases left between them. The TCR originated in a man younger than 35 who had mild COVID-19 (a few samples of this study predate the infection). Cell type and time point are not known. The sample taken for sequencing was PBMCs or a T cell subset sorted from them (not recorded which). The genes are TRBV9 and TRBJ2-5; possibly TRBD1 or TRBD2 for D (5 bases each). CDR3 DNA sequence: TGTGCCAGCAGCCCCCGGGACCTAGAGACCCAGTACTTC. This encodes CASSPRDLETQYF. Looking up the rest from reference TRBV9 and TRBJ2-5 gives the full variable domain: DSGVTQTPKHLITATGQRVTLRCSPRSGDLSVYWYQQSLDQGLQFLIQYYNGEERAKGNILERFSAQQFPDLHSELNLSSLELGDSALYFCASSPRDLETQYFGPGTRLLVL.